These 21 T cell receptor beta chains were all obtained from the same sample, sequenced in a study of cytomegalovirus exposure and HLA in healthy donors. The PCR ran on 60 Vbeta and 13 Jbeta primers. TCRdb keeps only in-frame clones here, not all; method: immunoSEQ multiplex PCR. Among 95,000 to 150,000 clones listed, about 9.4% were seen once. The specimen was PBMCs. These receptors were obtained from a middle-aged woman in good health and CMV-seropositive.

The chain joins TRBV18 to TRBJ1-6; D might be TRBD1 (6 bases). Germline loops: CDR1 KGHSH, CDR2 LQKENI. Between the trimmed V and J ends, which lost 5 bases and 9 bases, there was a span of 23 bases. This CDR3 is built from 17 residues. CDR3 DNA: TGTGCCAGCTCAACCGGCCCTCTACAGGGATCGGGTTCACCCCTCCACTTT. This codes for CASSTGPLQGSGSPLHF.

The table lists this clone with a few counts. This sequence joins TRBV5-4 and TRBJ1-1, with D possibly matching TRBD1 (5 bases). This CDR3 region has 12 residues. Deletions cut 1 base from V and 6 bases from J, with 7 bases between. CDR1 and CDR2 from the germline V gene are SGHNT and YYREEE (reference sequence). The CDR3 nucleotides read TGTGCCAGCAGCTTGAGGGGCTCTGAAGCTTTCTTT. Its translation: CASSLRGSEAFF.

In this sample, this clone turned up a few times. The genes are TRBV2 and TRBJ1-3, with TRBD1 matching over 11 bases. The CDR3 is 18 residues long. Germline V gene sequence: CDR1 SNHLY, CDR2 FYNNEI. V was clipped by 4 bases and J by 3 bases; unmatched bases: 11. The CDR3 DNA reads TGTGCCAGCAGTGGGGTCACTGGACAGGGGGCATATGGAAACACCATATATTTT. Amino acid sequence: CASSGVTGQGAYGNTIYF.

This clone was observed a few times. V is TRBV21-1 and J is TRBJ1-5; the table assigns TRBD1, which was not confirmed against the DNA. TRBV21-1 is a pseudogene. The length of the CDR3 is 15 residues. The CDR3 loop reads CASNQGGRGNQPQHF. The CDR3 region has the DNA TGTGCCAGCAACCAGGGGGGTCGAGGCAATCAGCCCCAGCATTTT.

This clone has more than one count but fewer than ten. The rearrangement links TRBV18 to TRBJ1-5; 9 bases match TRBD1. This CDR3 comprises 16 residues. V shed 3 bases, J shed 0 bases, and the junction held 3 bases outside the gene matches. The germline CDR1 and CDR2 sequences are KGHSH and LQKENI. The CDR3: CASSPSTGGSNQPQHF. As DNA, the CDR3 is TGTGCCAGCTCACCCTCGACAGGGGGTAGCAATCAGCCCCAGCATTTT.

V and J are TRBV18 and TRBJ2-7; 14 nucleotides agree with TRBD2. V dropped 6 bases and J dropped 6; count of bases not matched to a gene: 7. CDR1 KGHSH and CDR2 LQKENI come from the germline V gene. The CDR3 spans 15 residues. CDR3 region: CASSRTSGGPAEQYF. Here the CDR3 DNA reads TGTGCCAGCTCTCGGACTAGCGGGGGGCCCGCCGAGCAGTACTTC.

This sequence joins TRBV14 and TRBJ2-3; 9 bases map to TRBD2. Germline CDR1 and CDR2: SGHDN and FVKESK. The CDR3 extends over 15 amino acids. J lost 2 bases, V lost 7 bases, and 7 bases had no gene match. The DNA of the CDR3 is TGTGCCAGCAACGAGCGGGGGGACCTCACAGATACGCAGTATTTT. The encoded protein is CASNERGDLTDTQYF.

The V and J genes are TRBV5-5 and TRBJ2-1, with 11 bases matching TRBD1. The CDR3 spans 13 residues. With V trimmed by 9 bases and J by 5 bases, 4 bases remained unmatched. Germline V CDR1 and CDR2: SGHKS, YYEKEE (reference sequence). The CDR3 nucleotides read TGTGCCACCGGGGACAGGGGGGACAATGAGCAGTTCTTC. Its protein product is CATGDRGDNEQFF.

This chain connects TRBV30 to TRBJ2-1, with D possibly TRBD2 on 6 matching bases. Germline CDR1 is GTSNPN and CDR2 is SVGIG (reference sequence). This CDR3 has 13 amino acids. The ends were cut back, 1 base at V and 3 bases at J, with 7 bases in the middle. The DNA of the CDR3 is TGTGCCTGGAGTGCGGGGGTCTACAATGAGCAGTTCTTC. Residues: CAWSAGVYNEQFF. Drawing the rest from reference TRBV30 and TRBJ2-1, the complete variable domain is SQTIHQWPATLVQPVGSPLSLECTVEGTSNPNLYWYRQAAGRGLQLLFYSVGIGQISSEVPQNLSASRPQDRQFILSSKKLLLSDSGFYLCAWSAGVYNEQFFGPGTRLTVL.

There are a few counts of this clone. The chain joins TRBV7-9 to TRBJ1-6; TRBD1 matches 7 bases. Germline CDR1 SEHNR, CDR2 FQNEAQ (reference sequence). J lost 6 bases, V lost 5 bases, and 13 bases had no gene match. The CDR3 runs 17 residues. CDR3 sequence (DNA): TGTGCCAGCAGCCCCACTTGGAGGACAGGTTTTAATTCACCCCTCCACTTT. The encoded protein is CASSPTWRTGFNSPLHF.

This clone was seen more than once but under ten times. Because it lacks the conserved phenylalanine or tryptophan at the end, this CDR3 is likely a read error. The rearrangement links TRBV27 to TRBJ1-2; D not certain. Per the germline V gene, CDR1 is MNHEY and CDR2 is SMNVEV (reference sequence). The V and J ends lost 4 bases and 8 bases respectively, with 17 bases between them. CDR3 length equals 14 residues. CDR3 DNA sequence: TGTGCCAGCAGTTCCCGGGCCTCAAGAGGAGGCTACACCGTC. Translated: CASSSRASRGGYTV.

The chain employs TRBV7-9 and TRBJ2-1; the match to TRBD2 covers 16 bases. Germline V gene lookup returns CDR1 SEHNR and CDR2 FQNEAQ (reference sequence). The CDR3 runs to 19 residues. J was trimmed by 8 bases and V by 3 bases; bases with no gene match: 13. CDR3 coding DNA: TGTGCCAGCAGCTTCACCGGGACTAGCGGGGGGGCGGGTGAAGATGAGCAGTTCTTC. Translated: CASSFTGTSGGAGEDEQFF.

This clone was recorded a few times. The J gene is TRBJ1-2, the V gene TRBV29-1; a possible D gene is TRBD1 (6 bases). This CDR3 region has 15 residues. The germline CDR1 and CDR2 sequences are SQVTM and ANQGSEA. V dropped 1 base and J dropped 5 bases, with 17 bases sitting between them. In DNA, the CDR3 is TGCAGCGTTGAAGGCAAGGAGACAGGTCGTTATGGCTACACCTTC. It translates to CSVEGKETGRYGYTF.

The chain uses TRBV30 and TRBJ1-1, with TRBD1 as a possible D gene (5 bases). V shed 1 base and J shed 7 bases, with 16 bases lying between them. Looked up from germline, CDR1 is GTSNPN and CDR2 is SVGIG (reference sequence). This CDR3 is 14 amino acids long. The CDR3 here is CAWSGGVGLIEAFF. The CDR3 DNA follows: TGTGCCTGGAGTGGGGGGGTTGGGCTAATTGAAGCTTTCTTT. The variable domain in full, completed from reference TRBV30 and TRBJ1-1, reads SQTIHQWPATLVQPVGSPLSLECTVEGTSNPNLYWYRQAAGRGLQLLFYSVGIGQISSEVPQNLSASRPQDRQFILSSKKLLLSDSGFYLCAWSGGVGLIEAFFGQGTRLTVV.

The J gene is TRBJ2-7, the V gene TRBV5-4; 9 positions agree with TRBD1. The junction had 8 bases not matched to a gene; V was cut back by 5 bases and J by 2 bases. Germline V lookup: CDR1 SGHNT, CDR2 YYREEE (reference sequence). This CDR3 is 15 amino acids long. The CDR3 here is CASRRDRDGAYEQYF. CDR3 DNA sequence: TGTGCCAGCAGACGGGACAGGGATGGGGCCTACGAGCAGTACTTC.

This chain links TRBV7-3 with TRBJ1-5; the match to TRBD1 covers 10 bases. This CDR3 region has 18 residues. CDR1 is SGHTA, CDR2 FQGTGA, per germline. The trim removed 5 bases at V and 0 bases at J, leaving 10 bases unmatched. CDR3: CASSHLGTGVNSNQPQHF. The CDR3 DNA reads as TGTGCCAGCAGCCATCTAGGGACAGGGGTCAATAGCAATCAGCCCCAGCATTTT.

This chain's CDR3 is CASTHGGPGNQPQHF. CDR3 bases: TGTGCCAGCACCCACGGGGGGCCTGGCAATCAGCCCCAGCATTTT. The chain couples TRBV6-1 to TRBJ1-5; maybe TRBD1 (6 bases). This CDR3 is 15 amino acids long. Germline V gene data show CDR1 as MNHNS and CDR2 as SASEGT. V lost 7 bases and J 2 bases, leaving 15 bases between the germline ends.

There are a few counts of this clone. The chain uses TRBV10-2 and TRBJ1-4; TRBD1 matches 8 bases. The CDR3 extends over 16 amino acids. CDR1 WSHSY and CDR2 SAAADI come from the germline V gene. V dropped 7 bases and J dropped 5; count of bases not matched to a gene: 12. Written as DNA, the CDR3 is TGCGCCAGCATGGGTCTAGGACAGGGCGTAAATGAAAAACTGTTTTTT. It codes for CASMGLGQGVNEKLFF.

This clone occurred a few times. The chain combines TRBV27 with TRBJ1-5; TRBD1 agrees at 7 bases. Germline loops: CDR1 MNHEY, CDR2 SMNVEV (reference sequence). The CDR3 loop spans 14 amino acids. The V segment lost 7 bases and the J segment 2 bases; nucleotides outside the gene matches: 5. CDR3 nucleotide sequence: TGTGCCAGCACCACCGGGACAGGCAATCAGCCCCAGCATTTT. This codes for CASTTGTGNQPQHF.

This clone has a handful of counts. V gene TRBV5-4 combines with J gene TRBJ2-3; 8 bases agree with TRBD1. Germline CDR1 SGHNT, CDR2 YYREEE (reference sequence). CDR3 length: 14 amino acids. Trimming took 3 bases from V and 6 from J; bases not matched to a gene: 6. The CDR3 sequence is CASSWGQETDTQYF. CDR3 bases: TGTGCCAGCAGCTGGGGACAGGAAACCGATACGCAGTATTTT.

This clone was counted only a few times. The CDR3 is CASSLPGEKAFF. The CDR3 nucleotides read TGTGCCAGCAGCTTACCGGGTGAAAAAGCTTTCTTT. The chain combines TRBV7-2 with TRBJ1-1; D is uncertain. From germline, CDR1 is SGHTA and CDR2 FQGNSA. The V and J ends lost 2 bases and 9 bases respectively, with 10 bases between them. This CDR3 region has 12 residues. The complete variable domain, with remaining parts taken from reference TRBV7-2 and TRBJ1-1, reads GAGVSQSPSNKVTEKGKDVELRCDPISGHTALYWYRQSLGQGLEFLIYFQGNSAPDKSGLPSDRFSAERTGGSVSTLTIQRTQQEDSAVYLCASSLPGEKAFFGQGTRLTVV.